The 8 T cell receptor beta chains given below trace back to one sample, sequenced in a study of blood T cell repertoires in COVID-19. Clones were read by immunoSEQ multiplex PCR, and TCRdb kept only the in-frame ones, dropping some. The sample has 150,000 to 250,000 clones, roughly 82% seen once. Sample: PBMCs or T cells enriched from blood (not recorded which). The receptor set was obtained from a man aged 40-49 years who had recovered from COVID-19.

Here the CDR3 DNA reads TGTGCCAGCAGCTCACCCAGGGGAAATGGCTACACCTTC. This translates into CASSSPRGNGYTF. This chain links TRBV11-3 with TRBJ1-2; TRBD1 is a possible D gene (6 bases). Germline CDR1 reads SGHNT; CDR2 reads YENEEA. CDR3 size: 13 residues. The V end was cut by 4 bases, the J end by 6 bases, with 12 bases between.

This chain links TRBV5-4 with TRBJ2-1; possibly TRBD2 for D (7 bases). V lost 3 bases to trimming and J lost 5 bases, with 18 bases between them. Germline CDR1 is SGHNT and CDR2 is YYREEE (reference sequence). The length of the CDR3 is 16 residues. CDR3 sequence: CASSSPGGGGHNEQFF. The CDR3 coding sequence is TGTGCCAGCAGCTCGCCGGGGGGCGGAGGTCACAATGAGCAGTTCTTC.

The rearrangement joins TRBV5-1 to TRBJ1-2; D possibly corresponds to TRBD1 (5 bases). Germline V gene lookup returns CDR1 SGHRS and CDR2 YFSETQ. CDR3 length equals 14 residues. V was cut by 0 bases and J by 4 bases, with 10 bases left in between. This CDR3 reads CASSLGQQIYGYTF. For the CDR3, the DNA is TGCGCCAGCAGCTTGGGACAGCAAATCTATGGCTACACCTTC.

The chain joins TRBV25-1 to TRBJ2-1; TRBD1 might be the D (6 bases). Germline CDR1 reads MGHDK; CDR2 reads SYGVNS. The ends were cut back, 9 bases at V and 10 bases at J, with 13 bases in the middle. The CDR3 consists of 11 residues. CDR3 sequence reads: CASTQGREQFF. CDR3 nucleotides: TGTGCCAGTACACAGGGCCGCGAGCAGTTCTTC.

The genes are TRBV6-5 and TRBJ2-5; 7 nucleotides agree with TRBD2. V shed 5 bases, J shed 2 bases, and the junction held 8 bases outside the gene matches. Per germline, CDR1 MNHEY and CDR2 SVGAGI. The CDR3 has 15 residues. The CDR3 DNA sequence: TGTGCCAGCAGTCCCCTAGCGGCTATTCAAGAGACCCAGTACTTC. This sequence encodes CASSPLAAIQETQYF.

The CDR3 loop is CASGTGIQPQHF. The CDR3, as DNA: TGTGCATCCGGGACAGGGATCCAGCCCCAGCATTTT. The chain couples TRBV7-2 to TRBJ1-5, with 9 bases that match TRBD1. The germline V gene has CDR1 SGHTA and CDR2 FQGNSA. The CDR3 has 12 residues.

The genes are TRBV11-2 and TRBJ2-2; the D is unclear. The V end was cut by 1 base, the J end by 6 bases, with 18 bases between. Germline CDR1 and CDR2: SGHAT and FQNNGV. The CDR3 consists of 17 residues. The CDR3 nucleotides are TGTGCCAGCAGCTTAGGGGTGGGCCCAATGACGGCCGGGGAGCTGTTTTTT. The encoded protein is CASSLGVGPMTAGELFF.

The chain has TRBV2 and TRBJ1-5; D is uncertain. Trimming pared 2 bases from V and 4 bases from J, leaving 3 bases between. The CDR3 totals 12 residues. Germline values: CDR1 SNHLY, CDR2 FYNNEI. The CDR3 spells CASSEPNQPQHF. CDR3 sequence (DNA): TGTGCCAGCAGTGAACCTAATCAGCCCCAGCATTTT. Full variable domain (outside the CDR3, taken from reference TRBV2 and TRBJ1-5): EPEVTQTPSHQVTQMGQEVILRCVPISNHLYFYWYRQILGQKVEFLVSFYNNEISEKSEIFDDQFSVERPDGSNFTLKIRSTKLEDSAMYFCASSEPNQPQHFGDGTRLSIL.